Sequencing of this T cell receptor (beta chain) was carried out in a study of blood T cell repertoires in COVID-19. For the study at large: Specimens from acute and convalescent COVID-19 originated in the United States, Italy and Spain. Sources were T cells, B-cell-depleted T cells, or PBMCs; the material itself was cDNA or gDNA.

Original analysis: Amplification from reference gene primers served as the basis for estimated nucleated cell counts. The table came from immunoSEQ multiplex PCR; TCRdb's copy has only in-frame clones and leaves some out. V and J calls and clone size follow that table, whereas D and trimming were derived from the DNA. The data hold about 370,000 clones, with around 89% observed a single time. The CDR3 is made up of 14 amino acids. The germline CDR1 and CDR2 sequences are SNHLY and FYNNEI. Losses at the gene ends were 4 bases for V and 8 bases for J; bases not matched to a gene: 7. Participants' own reports of clinical history determined their cohort assignment.

Sample: PBMCs or T cells enriched from blood (not recorded which). The origin of this receptor is a man younger than 30 who had recovered from COVID-19. The chain recombines TRBV2 with TRBJ1-2; 10 bases map to TRBD1. CDR3 sequence: CASSGSRTGGGYTF. In nucleotides, the CDR3 is TGTGCCAGCAGTGGAAGCCGGACAGGGGGAGGCTACACCTTC.